This TCR beta chain was identified during a study of blood T cells in healthy people across ages (dated by TCRdb to about 2015). With respect to the entire study: In model experiments, template switching captured about one uniquely barcoded TCR beta cDNA molecule for every two T cells. Age-related changes in TCR beta repertoire diversity were measured in the study by deep sequencing normalized with unique cDNA molecular identifiers. Four age groups were formed from the donors: young (average approximately 15 years), middle-aged (approximately 39), aged (approximately 60) and long-lived (about 80). To avoid experimental bias, donors of different ages were spread randomly across the sequencing lanes. Two additional independent replicas of 1 million unique cDNA reads from the same blood draw were analyzed for two donors (one aged 18 to 30 and one aged 80 or older).

Library creation used 5' RACE. Reads for this sample came from an Illumina HiSeq 2500. A second PCR of about 7 to 12 cycles was performed with a sample-barcoded 5' primer and a J-beta primer mix. A unique molecular identifier was introduced onto each TCR beta cDNA molecule by a template-switch 5' adaptor carrying 12 random nucleotides. Each sample yielded at least 2.5 million CDR3-containing paired-end reads. All of the RNA was converted into first-strand cDNA using the Mint cDNA synthesis kit, with a TRBC-specific oligonucleotide serving as the primer. After uracil-DNA glycosylase treatment, a first 18-cycle PCR used universal primers M1SS and BC2_uni_R on all cDNA. Turning to the authors' computational methods: Each sample was normalized by randomly selecting 1 million high-quality reads, each carrying a distinct molecular identifier. Instead of being binned into consensus sequences, reads that shared molecular identifiers were thrown out. CDR3 identification, clonotype clustering and error correction used MiTCR with a Q25 quality threshold and the strictest error-elimination algorithm. A nonparametric unseen species model using Euler transformation provided a lower-bound estimate of total TCR beta diversity. In TCRdb, the public reads were trimmed at Q25 with fastp and aligned with MiXCR, with productive beta chains retained. Under each unique CDR3 protein, matching rows form one entry showing the most common genes and DNA. The authors' filters were not applied to this entry. Here the sample has about 1.8 million distinct CDR3 sequences; around half occur a single time. The biggest ten clones account for approximately 2% of the sample.

The donors were some 36 Caucasian individuals from Russia, aged roughly 6 to 100 years, who were systemically healthy. Each donor gave roughly 9.5 milliliters of peripheral blood, collected into EDTA-treated Vacutainer tubes. Ficoll-Paque density-gradient centrifugation was used to isolate PBMCs, with at least 7 million per sample. Total RNA, at least 5.5 micrograms per sample, was extracted from PBMCs with Trizol reagent. The percentages of naive CD45RAhigh/CD27high T cells were determined by flow cytometry on a PBMC aliquot from every donor. There are 18 amino acids in the CDR3, from cysteine to phenylalanine inclusive. Only CDR3 DNA is held: 54 bases, read in frame from base 1. Relative to germline, V is missing 4 bases and J is missing 3 bases, with 17 bases of the junction outside any gene match. CDR1 SEHNR and CDR2 FQNEAQ were looked up in the germline V gene (reference sequence). In this sample, this clonotype turned up a few times. Its antigen specificity is not known. Per-base quality was not reported, and no clone a single base away is much larger than it.

Summary of the overall study and its limitations: Observed TCR beta diversity per million T cells fell roughly linearly with age, and a significant reduction was already apparent by age about 36. The CMV infection status of donors was not known, potentially confounding age-related changes in expanded clonotypes. The percentage of naive T cells measured by flow cytometry correlated strongly with observed TCR beta diversity. Estimates of total diversity from one million sequenced T cells were regarded as lower bounds and underestimates. Compared with the aged group, more naive CD4+ T cells, fewer expanded clones and increased TCR diversity were shown by the long-lived group, suggesting age selection. Since profiling was done on bulk unsorted PBMCs, naive and antigen-experienced compartments could not be conclusively compared.

The sequence was collected from a woman aged 40 to 49 in good health. The sample consisted of blood. The V and J genes are TRBV7-9 and TRBJ1-2; 7 of the junction bases match TRBD1. The CDR3: CASSSFGKGGELYYGYTF. The DNA reads as follows: TGTGCCAGCAGCTCGTTCGGGAAAGGGGGCGAGTTGTACTATGGCTACACCTTC. The entire variable domain, with the stretches around the CDR3 drawn from the reference TRBV7-9 and TRBJ1-2 proteins, is DTGVSQNPRHKITKRGQNVTFRCDPISEHNRLYWYRQTLGQGPEFLTYFQNEAQLEKSRLLSDRFSAERPKGSFSTLEIQRTEQGDSAMYLCASSSFGKGGELYYGYTFGSGTRLTVV.